The entry below gives a single TCR beta chain sequence along with its context. Together with a sample-barcoded 5' primer, a J-beta primer mix was included in a second PCR lasting roughly 6 to 12 cycles. MiXCR was run by TCRdb on the 5' RACE reads, yielding one entry per CDR3 protein. The top ten clones hold roughly 23% of a sample with about 970,000 distinct CDR3 sequences, roughly 51% of them seen once. With 3 bases clipped from V and 0 bases from J, the junction kept 6 bases outside the gene matches. The CDR3 covers 16 residues. This record comes from a study of blood T cells in healthy people across ages.

The sample was blood. The chain recombines TRBV12-3 or TRBV12-4 with TRBJ2-5; 8 bases map to TRBD2. This sequence was found in an older woman in good health. The CDR3 DNA follows: TGTGCCAGCAGTTTGTGGGGGACTAGAGACCAAGAGACCCAGTACTTC. Encoded protein: CASSLWGTRDQETQYF.